Listed below are T cell receptor beta chains from one sample, sequenced in a study of blood T cells in healthy people across ages. One entry per CDR3 protein results from TCRdb running MiXCR on the 5' RACE reads. The data contain hundreds of thousands of distinct CDR3 sequences, about a quarter of them seen just once; the ten biggest clones take up 3%. These data also featured in a second study, about T cells of mothers and their children.

Sequenced material: blood. The receptor set was obtained from a boy aged 5-17 years in good health. Both conserved end residues are part of each CDR3. The D gene is left open where the match is weak. Clone size is stated in some rows and not others, as once, few, many or a class when expanded.

>TRBJ2-3|few|TRBD1|TRBV7-9
CASSLDTGGWVDTQYF
TGTGCCAGCAGCTTAGACACAGGGGGCTGGGTAGATACGCAGTATTTT
>TRBJ1-5|few|TRBD1|TRBV12-3/TRBV12-4
CASSSMDRGSNQPQHF
TGTGCCAGCAGTTCCATGGACAGGGGCTCTAATCAGCCCCAGCATTTT
>TRBJ1-2|-|TRBD1|TRBV29-1
CSVPGQGADGYTF
TGCAGCGTCCCGGGACAGGGGGCGGATGGCTACACCTTC
>TRBJ1-2|-|TRBD1|TRBV27
CASSPLRQGVLANYGYTF
TGTGCCAGCAGTCCTCTTCGACAGGGCGTCTTAGCTAACTATGGCTACACCTTC
>TRBJ2-5|few|-|TRBV7-9
CASSLTARVETQYF
TGTGCCAGCAGCTTAACGGCAAGGGTGGAGACCCAGTACTTC
>TRBJ2-1|once|-|TRBV29-1
CSVDWAPATSSNEQFF
TGCAGCGTTGATTGGGCCCCCGCGACCTCTTCCAATGAGCAGTTCTTC
>TRBJ1-2|-|-|TRBV3-1
CASSQPIPTGSARLNYGYTF
TGTGCCAGCAGCCAACCCATCCCAACAGGATCGGCTAGGCTAAACTATGGCTACACCTTC
>TRBJ2-1|-|TRBD2|TRBV7-2
CASSLPGGRGFF
TGTGCCAGCAGCCTCCCGGGGGGTAGGGGGTTCTTC
>TRBJ1-1|-|-|TRBV7-9
CASSRGDTLNTEAFF
TGTGCCAGCAGCAGAGGAGACACCTTGAACACTGAAGCTTTCTTT
>TRBJ2-1|few|TRBD1|TRBV3-1
CASSLGQGPWNEQFF
TGTGCCAGCAGCCTCGGACAGGGGCCATGGAATGAGCAGTTCTTC
>TRBJ1-5|-|-|TRBV20-1
CSARDIGRFYQPQHF
TGCAGTGCTAGAGATATAGGTCGTTTTTACCAGCCCCAGCATTTT
>TRBJ1-5|-|-|TRBV18
CASSPVGGGYNQPQHF
TGTGCCAGCTCACCAGTCGGAGGAGGATACAATCAGCCCCAGCATTTT
>TRBJ2-7|-|TRBD2|TRBV6-6
CASSPAGAGYEQYF
TGTGCCAGCAGTCCAGCGGGGGCCGGGTACGAGCAGTACTTC
>TRBJ2-7|-|TRBD2|TRBV28
CASRGTSVSSYEQYF
TGTGCCAGCAGGGGTACTAGCGTCAGCTCCTACGAGCAGTACTTC
>TRBJ2-1|few|TRBD1|TRBV6-5
CASRLDRVREQFF
TGTGCCAGCAGACTTGACAGGGTCCGGGAGCAGTTCTTC
>TRBJ2-1|few|-|TRBV7-9
CASSLAGGAIGEQFF
TGTGCCAGCAGCTTAGCGGGGGGGGCCATCGGTGAGCAGTTCTTC
>TRBJ1-1|-|-|TRBV18
CASSPGQGPLNTEAFF
TGTGCCAGCTCACCAGGGCAGGGGCCCCTGAACACTGAAGCTTTCTTT
>TRBJ2-3|-|-|TRBV12-3/TRBV12-4
CASSPTPGAATQYF
TGTGCCAGCAGCCCCACCCCAGGTGCGGCTACGCAGTATTTT
>TRBJ2-7|-|TRBD1|TRBV4-1
CASSQALQGFHEQYF
TGCGCCAGCAGCCAAGCTCTACAGGGGTTCCACGAGCAGTACTTC
>TRBJ1-2|once|-|TRBV9
CASRGDYGVDVGYTF
TGTGCCAGCAGAGGAGACTACGGGGTCGATGTGGGCTACACCTTC
>TRBJ2-1|-|-|TRBV2
CASSADGDNEQFF
TGTGCCAGCAGTGCGGACGGGGACAATGAGCAGTTCTTC
>TRBJ1-5|few|TRBD1|TRBV12-3/TRBV12-4
CASSPGTGTSNQPQHF
TGTGCCAGCAGTCCCGGGACAGGCACTAGCAATCAGCCCCAGCATTTT
>TRBJ2-3|-|-|TRBV3-1
CASTPEGRDTQYF
TGTGCCAGCACCCCCGAGGGTCGGGATACGCAGTATTTT
>TRBJ1-6|few|TRBD1|TRBV7-8
CASSLVPRGESYNSPLHF
TGTGCCAGCAGCTTAGTGCCCAGGGGGGAATCCTATAATTCACCCCTCCACTTT
>TRBJ2-7|-|-|TRBV13
CASSFSKYEQYF
TGTGCCAGCAGCTTCTCTAAGTACGAGCAGTACTTC
>TRBJ2-7|-|-|TRBV20-1
CSAPDADRRYEQYF
TGCAGTGCCCCCGACGCGGACAGACGCTACGAGCAGTACTTC
>TRBJ2-1|few|-|TRBV4-1
CASSQDVGALRNEQFF
TGCGCCAGCAGCCAAGATGTTGGGGCCTTGAGGAATGAGCAGTTCTTC
>TRBJ2-1|-|-|TRBV4-2
CASSQEGAPGDEQFF
TGTGCCAGCAGCCAAGAGGGGGCCCCGGGGGATGAGCAGTTCTTC
>TRBJ2-1|-|-|TRBV28
CASSLSDRHNEQFF
TGTGCCAGCAGTTTATCGGACAGACACAATGAGCAGTTCTTC
>TRBJ1-1|few|-|TRBV29-1
CSVEGIEIFSMNTEAFF
TGCAGCGTTGAAGGGATAGAAATTTTTTCGATGAACACTGAAGCTTTCTTT
>TRBJ2-3|few|-|TRBV6-1
CASREQILEPSGTQYF
TGTGCCAGCAGAGAACAGATACTAGAGCCTTCTGGTACGCAGTATTTT
>TRBJ2-4|few|-|TRBV6-5
CASKKKDIQYF
TGTGCCAGCAAAAAAAAAGACATTCAGTACTTC
>TRBJ2-7|-|-|TRBV7-6
CASSLGQDGEQYF
TGTGCCAGCAGCTTGGGGCAGGACGGGGAGCAGTACTTC
>TRBJ2-1|few|-|TRBV20-1
CSAIDLLGSYNEQFF
TGCAGTGCTATAGACCTGCTGGGCTCCTACAATGAGCAGTTCTTC
>TRBJ1-1|once|-|TRBV7-8
CASSLEFMNTEAFF
TGTGCCAGCAGCTTAGAGTTCATGAACACTGAAGCTTTCTTT
>TRBJ2-1|few|TRBD1|TRBV29-1
CSVSGGRTPYNEQFF
TGCAGCGTTTCAGGGGGCAGGACCCCCTACAATGAGCAGTTCTTC
>TRBJ2-1|-|TRBD2|TRBV3-1
CASSQTSATTEQFF
TGTGCCAGCAGCCAGACTAGCGCCACAACTGAGCAGTTCTTC
>TRBJ1-1|-|-|TRBV5-1
CASSLGRGGLAEAFF
TGCGCCAGCAGCTTGGGTCGGGGAGGGCTCGCTGAAGCTTTCTTT
>TRBJ2-5|-|TRBD2|TRBV10-3
CAISESGTRMETQYF
TGTGCCATCAGTGAGTCGGGGACTAGAATGGAGACCCAGTACTTC
>TRBJ2-7|few|-|TRBV28
CASSPRQLSSYEQYF
TGTGCCAGCAGTCCCAGACAGTTGAGCTCCTACGAGCAGTACTTC
>TRBJ1-3|-|-|TRBV11-2
CASSSLWESGNTIYF
TGTGCCAGCAGCTCACTATGGGAATCTGGAAACACCATATATTTT
>TRBJ2-1|-|-|TRBV7-3
CASSLDQVGGEQFF
TGTGCCAGCAGCTTGGACCAGGTCGGGGGCGAGCAGTTCTTC
>TRBJ2-3|-|-|TRBV29-1
CPNSQGGTDTQYF
TGCCCTAACAGTCAGGGGGGAACAGATACGCAGTATTTT